The rows below give T cell receptor beta chains drawn from one sample of a study of cytomegalovirus exposure and HLA in healthy donors. The method was immunoSEQ multiplex PCR; TCRdb's version includes in-frame clones alone and lacks a portion of them. The sample records over 150,000 clones, 86% being singletons. The sample comprised PBMCs. Source of these receptors: a woman aged 30 to 39 in good health and CMV-seronegative. CDR3s leave out the opening cysteine and the closing phenylalanine or tryptophan.

V gene: TRBV4-1
CDR3 protein: ASSQPRQGAMNTEAF

V gene: TRBV13
CDR3 protein: ASSSRGGVVEAF

V gene: TRBV29-1
CDR3 protein: SVNSGPYYGYT

V gene: TRBV6-5
CDR3 protein: ASSYLTGEQY

V gene: TRBV5-4
CDR3 protein: ASSPTGGYGYT

V gene: TRBV27
CDR3 protein: ASSFSSSPLH

V gene: TRBV19
CDR3 protein: ASSIDMDVRTDTQY

V gene: TRBV4-1
CDR3 protein: ASSQSGRNTGELF

V gene: TRBV28
CDR3 protein: ASSGQDGTEAF

V gene: TRBV27
CDR3 protein: ASRAEDRVFNEQF

V gene: TRBV25-1
CDR3 protein: ASSVLASGAYYNEQF

V gene: TRBV2
CDR3 protein: ASRKGGYEQY

V gene: TRBV7-2
CDR3 protein: ASSLAGGSGELF

V gene: TRBV27
CDR3 protein: ASSLSEGREETQY

V gene: TRBV18
CDR3 protein: ASHKAGEYTGELF

V gene: TRBV4-3
CDR3 protein: ASSQDPGGYEQY

V gene: TRBV27
CDR3 protein: ASRGASGYYEQY

V gene: TRBV27
CDR3 protein: ASSLGDPRTYEQY

V gene: TRBV18
CDR3 protein: ASSLGTIRNEKLF

V gene: TRBV19
CDR3 protein: ASSMSGLEQY

V gene: TRBV18
CDR3 protein: ASSPENSNQPQH

V gene: TRBV9
CDR3 protein: ASSLESNSPLH

V gene: TRBV28
CDR3 protein: ASSLGGLAGVEIEQY

V gene: TRBV19
CDR3 protein: ASSFARSGGKQF

V gene: TRBV6-1
CDR3 protein: ASSVLRQETQY

V gene: TRBV16
CDR3 protein: ASSRFRGQGAQPQH

V gene: TRBV4-2
CDR3 protein: ASRDRGETQY

V gene: TRBV25-1
CDR3 protein: ASSASSSTDTQY

V gene: TRBV5-6
CDR3 protein: ASSSSSTDTQY

V gene: TRBV4-3
CDR3 protein: ASSQYHLDTRSYEQY

V gene: TRBV11-1
CDR3 protein: ASSLDVRDYEQY

V gene: TRBV10-3
CDR3 protein: AISESTVGDRNQPQH

V gene: TRBV6-6
CDR3 protein: ASSPGQGFTPLH

V gene: TRBV27
CDR3 protein: ASRNQGTSGSTDTQY

V gene: TRBV29-1
CDR3 protein: SGGGDNEQF